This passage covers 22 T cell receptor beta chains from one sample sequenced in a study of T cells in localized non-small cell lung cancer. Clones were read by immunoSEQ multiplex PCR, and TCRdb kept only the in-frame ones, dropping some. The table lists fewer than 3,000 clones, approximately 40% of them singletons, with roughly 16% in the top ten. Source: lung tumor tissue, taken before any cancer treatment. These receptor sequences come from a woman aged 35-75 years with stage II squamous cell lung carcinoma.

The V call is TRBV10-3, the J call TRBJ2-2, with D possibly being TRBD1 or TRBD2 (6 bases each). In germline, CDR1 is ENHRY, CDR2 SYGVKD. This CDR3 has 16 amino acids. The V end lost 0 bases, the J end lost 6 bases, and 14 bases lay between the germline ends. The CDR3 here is CAISESGGARAGELFF. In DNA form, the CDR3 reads TGTGCCATCAGTGAGTCGGGGGGCGCACGGGCCGGGGAGCTGTTTTTT.

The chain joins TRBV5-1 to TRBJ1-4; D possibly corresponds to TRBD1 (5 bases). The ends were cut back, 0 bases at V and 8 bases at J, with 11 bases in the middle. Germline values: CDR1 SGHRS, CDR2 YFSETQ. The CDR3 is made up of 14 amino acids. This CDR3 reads CASSLGQGDEKLFF. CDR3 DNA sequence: TGCGCCAGCAGCTTGGGGCAGGGAGACGAAAAACTGTTTTTT.

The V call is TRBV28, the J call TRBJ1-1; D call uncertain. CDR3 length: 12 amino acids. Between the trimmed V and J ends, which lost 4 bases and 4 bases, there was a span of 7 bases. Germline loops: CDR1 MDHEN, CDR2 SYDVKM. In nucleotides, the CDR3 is TGTGCCAGCAGTTCGATCGGCACTGAAGCTTTCTTT. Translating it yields CASSSIGTEAFF.

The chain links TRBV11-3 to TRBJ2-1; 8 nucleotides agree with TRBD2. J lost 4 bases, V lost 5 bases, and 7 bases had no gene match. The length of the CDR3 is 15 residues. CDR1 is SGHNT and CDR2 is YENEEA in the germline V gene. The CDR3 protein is CASSQVAGGYNEQFF. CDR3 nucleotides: TGTGCCAGCAGCCAAGTCGCGGGGGGATACAATGAGCAGTTCTTC. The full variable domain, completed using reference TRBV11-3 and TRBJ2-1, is EAGVVQSPRYKIIEKKQPVAFWCNPISGHNTLYWYLQNLGQGPELLIRYENEEAVDDSQLPKDRFSAERLKGVDSTLKIQPAELGDSAVYLCASSQVAGGYNEQFFGPGTRLTVL.

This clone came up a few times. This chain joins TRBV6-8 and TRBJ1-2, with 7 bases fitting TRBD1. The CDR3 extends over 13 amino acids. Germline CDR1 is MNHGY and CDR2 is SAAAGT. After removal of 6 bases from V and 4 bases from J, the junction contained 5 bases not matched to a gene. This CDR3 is CASRVQGSYGYTF. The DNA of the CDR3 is TGTGCCAGCAGAGTACAGGGGAGCTATGGCTACACCTTC.

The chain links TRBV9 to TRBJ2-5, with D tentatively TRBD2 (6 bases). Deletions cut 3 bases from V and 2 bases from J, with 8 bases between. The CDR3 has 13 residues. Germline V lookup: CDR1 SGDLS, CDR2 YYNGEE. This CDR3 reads CASSAGRQETQYF. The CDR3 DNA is TGTGCCAGCAGCGCGGGGAGGCAAGAGACCCAGTACTTC.

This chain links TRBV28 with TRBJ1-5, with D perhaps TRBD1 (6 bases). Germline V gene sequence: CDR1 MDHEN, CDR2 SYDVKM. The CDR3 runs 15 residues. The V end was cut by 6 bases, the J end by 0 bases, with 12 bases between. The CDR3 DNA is TGTGCCAGCAGGCCCCCAGGGGTTAGCAATCAGCCCCAGCATTTT. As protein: CASRPPGVSNQPQHF.

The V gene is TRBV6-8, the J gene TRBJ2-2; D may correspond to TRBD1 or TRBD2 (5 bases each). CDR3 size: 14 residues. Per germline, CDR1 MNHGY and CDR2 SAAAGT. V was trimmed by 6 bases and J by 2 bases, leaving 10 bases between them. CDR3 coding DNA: TGTGCCAGCAGGGGGGTTCCAAACACCGGGGAGCTGTTTTTT. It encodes CASRGVPNTGELFF.

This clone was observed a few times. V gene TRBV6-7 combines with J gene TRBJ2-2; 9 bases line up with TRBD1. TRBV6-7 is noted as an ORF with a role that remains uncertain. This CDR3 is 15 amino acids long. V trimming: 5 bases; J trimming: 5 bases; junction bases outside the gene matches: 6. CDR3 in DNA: TGTGCCAGCAGTGGGTCGGGACAGGGTACCGGGGAGCTGTTTTTT. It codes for CASSGSGQGTGELFF.

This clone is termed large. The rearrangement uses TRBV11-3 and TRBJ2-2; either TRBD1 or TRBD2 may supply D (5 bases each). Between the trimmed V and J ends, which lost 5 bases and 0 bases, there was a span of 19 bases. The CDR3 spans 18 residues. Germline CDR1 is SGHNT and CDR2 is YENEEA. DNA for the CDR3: TGTGCCAGCAGCCTCCCGGGAACGGGGCCAGCGAACACCGGGGAGCTGTTTTTT. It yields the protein CASSLPGTGPANTGELFF.

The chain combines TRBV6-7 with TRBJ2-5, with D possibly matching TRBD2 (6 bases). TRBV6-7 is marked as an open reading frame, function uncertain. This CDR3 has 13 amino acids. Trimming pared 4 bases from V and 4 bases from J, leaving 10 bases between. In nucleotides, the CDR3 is TGTGCCAGCAGTTGGCCAGCGGGAGAGACCCAGTACTTC. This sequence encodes CASSWPAGETQYF.

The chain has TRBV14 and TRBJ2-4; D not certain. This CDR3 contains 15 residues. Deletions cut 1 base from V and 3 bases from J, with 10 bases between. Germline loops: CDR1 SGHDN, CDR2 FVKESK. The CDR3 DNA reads TGTGCCAGCAGCCAAGCAGGTTTAGGCAAAAACATTCAGTACTTC. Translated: CASSQAGLGKNIQYF.

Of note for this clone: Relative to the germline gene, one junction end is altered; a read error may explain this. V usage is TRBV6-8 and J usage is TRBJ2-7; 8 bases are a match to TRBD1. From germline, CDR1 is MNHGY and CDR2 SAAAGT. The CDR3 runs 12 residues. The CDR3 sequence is CAISPGQGEQYF. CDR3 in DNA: TGTGCCATCAGTCCCGGACAGGGCGAGCAGTACTTC.

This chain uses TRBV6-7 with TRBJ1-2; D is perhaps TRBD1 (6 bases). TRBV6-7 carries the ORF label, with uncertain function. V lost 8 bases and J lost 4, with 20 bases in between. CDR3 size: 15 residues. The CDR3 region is CASRRVQGRGYGYTF. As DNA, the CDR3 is TGTGCCAGCCGCCGAGTACAGGGCCGTGGCTATGGCTACACCTTC.

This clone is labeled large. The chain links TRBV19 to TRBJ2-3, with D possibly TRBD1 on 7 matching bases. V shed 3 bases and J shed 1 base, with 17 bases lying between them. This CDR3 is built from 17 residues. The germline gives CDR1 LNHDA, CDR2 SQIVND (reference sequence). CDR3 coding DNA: TGTGCCAGTAGTATTGGAGGGGCCGGGACAGGCACAGATACGCAGTATTTT. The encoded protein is CASSIGGAGTGTDTQYF.

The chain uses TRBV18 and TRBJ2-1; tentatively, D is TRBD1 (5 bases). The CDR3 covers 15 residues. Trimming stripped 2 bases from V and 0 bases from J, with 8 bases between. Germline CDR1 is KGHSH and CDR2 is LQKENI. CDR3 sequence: CASSPRQGSYNEQFF. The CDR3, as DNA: TGTGCCAGCTCACCAAGGCAGGGCTCCTACAATGAGCAGTTCTTC.

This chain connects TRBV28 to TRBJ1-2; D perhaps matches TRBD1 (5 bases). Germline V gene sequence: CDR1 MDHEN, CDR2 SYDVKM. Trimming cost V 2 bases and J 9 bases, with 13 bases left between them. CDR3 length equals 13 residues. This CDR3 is CASSLPAPGSYTF. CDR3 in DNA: TGTGCCAGCAGTTTACCCGCCCCAGGGAGCTACACCTTC.

The CDR3 coding sequence is TGTGCCAGTAGTCCGACAGGGTACACTGAAGCTTTCTTT. It specifies CASSPTGYTEAFF. The rearrangement uses TRBV19 and TRBJ1-1; 7 bases match TRBD1. The ends lost 5 bases at V and 3 bases at J; junction bases unmatched: 3. The CDR3 covers 13 residues. Germline-derived CDR1 and CDR2 are LNHDA and SQIVND (reference sequence).

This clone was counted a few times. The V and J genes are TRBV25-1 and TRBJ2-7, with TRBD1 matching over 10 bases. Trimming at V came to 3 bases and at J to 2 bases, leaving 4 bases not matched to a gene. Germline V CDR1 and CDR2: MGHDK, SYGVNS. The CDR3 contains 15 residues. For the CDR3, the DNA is TGTGCCAGCAGTGAGCCGGGACAGGGGACCTACGAGCAGTACTTC. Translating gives CASSEPGQGTYEQYF.

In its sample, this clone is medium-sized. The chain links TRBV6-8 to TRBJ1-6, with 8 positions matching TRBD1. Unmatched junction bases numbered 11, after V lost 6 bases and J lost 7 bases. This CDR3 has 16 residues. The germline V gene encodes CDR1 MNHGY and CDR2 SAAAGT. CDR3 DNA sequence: TGTGCCAGCAGGGACCGTGGTACAGGGGGGAATTCACCCCTCCACTTT. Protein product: CASRDRGTGGNSPLHF.

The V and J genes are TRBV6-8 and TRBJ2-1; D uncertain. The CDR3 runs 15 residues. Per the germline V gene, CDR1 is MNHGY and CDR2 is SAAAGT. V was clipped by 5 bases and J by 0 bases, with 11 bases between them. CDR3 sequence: CASSDFGPSYNEQFF. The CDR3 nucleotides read TGTGCCAGCAGTGATTTCGGACCCTCCTACAATGAGCAGTTCTTC.

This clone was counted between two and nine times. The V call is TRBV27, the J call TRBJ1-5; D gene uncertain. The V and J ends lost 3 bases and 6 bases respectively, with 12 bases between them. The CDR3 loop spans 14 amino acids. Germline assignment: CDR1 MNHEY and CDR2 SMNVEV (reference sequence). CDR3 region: CASSFMSGAQPQHF. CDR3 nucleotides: TGTGCCAGCAGTTTTATGTCGGGAGCTCAGCCCCAGCATTTT.